This is a list of T cell receptor beta chains from one sample in a study of shared clonotypes between healthy human individuals. Profiled with immunoSEQ multiplex PCR; TCRdb holds only in-frame clones, not every one. The data hold 2 million to 2.5 million clones, with approximately 90% observed a single time. What was sequenced was naive CD4+ T cells from PBMCs. The source is a man aged 18 to 35 in good health. Some clones in this sample may be carry-over from other donors' samples. The CDR3 runs from the conserved cysteine through the conserved F or W. D genes are given only for firm matches. Not all rows give a size; the values are once, few, many and, for expanded clones, a class.

J gene	V gene	clone size	D gene	CDR3 protein	CDR3 DNA
TRBJ2-3	TRBV5-1	NA	NA	CASSSQGAQDTQYF	TGCGCCAGCAGCTCCCAAGGGGCCCAAGATACGCAGTATTTT
TRBJ2-7	TRBV5-5	NA	TRBD1	CASSLGAGGANVYEQYF	TGTGCCAGCAGCTTGGGGGCAGGGGGCGCAAACGTCTACGAGCAGTACTTC
TRBJ2-7	TRBV5-6	NA	NA	CASSRQGLYEQYF	TGTGCCAGCAGCCGACAGGGACTCTACGAGCAGTACTTC
TRBJ2-3	TRBV5-1	NA	NA	CASSLGRVLLLNSTDTQYF	TGCGCCAGCAGCTTGGGGCGGGTCCTACTCCTGAATAGCACAGATACGCAGTATTTT
TRBJ2-1	TRBV19	NA	TRBD2	CASSILIAGGNEQFF	TGTGCCAGTAGTATCCTCATAGCGGGAGGGAATGAGCAGTTCTTC
TRBJ1-1	TRBV29-1	NA	NA	CSAIPWGSKNTEAFF	TGCAGCGCTATTCCATGGGGTTCTAAGAACACTGAAGCTTTCTTT
TRBJ1-1	TRBV15	few	NA	CATSTGPNTEAFF	TGTGCCACCAGCACCGGGCCGAACACTGAAGCTTTCTTT
TRBJ2-5	TRBV9	NA	NA	CASSPDGTPEGTQYF	TGTGCCAGCAGCCCTGACGGGACCCCCGAAGGGACCCAGTACTTC
TRBJ2-2	TRBV5-8	NA	TRBD1	CASSLTGTGSERELFF	TGTGCCAGCAGCTTGACCGGGACAGGGAGTGAAAGGGAGCTGTTTTTT
TRBJ2-1	TRBV7-2	NA	TRBD1	CASNPGQGFNEQFF	TGTGCCAGCAACCCGGGACAGGGATTCAATGAGCAGTTCTTC
TRBJ2-7	TRBV18	NA	TRBD2	CASSPRTSGRVSSYEQYF	TGTGCCAGCTCACCAAGAACTAGCGGGAGGGTGAGCTCCTACGAGCAGTACTTC
TRBJ2-6	TRBV18	NA	TRBD1	CASSPPQGDSRHWANVLTF	TGTGCCAGCTCACCACCCCAGGGGGACAGCCGCCACTGGGCCAACGTCCTGACTTTC
TRBJ1-2	TRBV5-1	NA	NA	CASSPDGSSGYTF	TGCGCCAGCAGTCCGGACGGATCGAGCGGCTACACCTTC
TRBJ1-5	TRBV28	NA	NA	CASSAGQPQHF	TGTGCCAGCAGTGCTGGTCAGCCCCAGCATTTT
TRBJ2-6	TRBV28	NA	TRBD1	CASSLQGAGANVLTF	TGTGCCAGCAGTTTGCAGGGGGCTGGGGCCAACGTCCTGACTTTC
TRBJ2-3	TRBV5-1	NA	NA	CASSSIAGTDTQYF	TGCGCCAGCAGCTCAATCGCAGGGACAGATACGCAGTATTTT
TRBJ2-1	TRBV28	NA	NA	CASSVENPYNEQFF	TGTGCCAGCAGTGTAGAGAATCCCTACAATGAGCAGTTCTTC
TRBJ1-1	TRBV15	NA	NA	CATSRIQLGASEAFF	TGTGCCACCAGCAGAATTCAACTTGGGGCCTCTGAAGCTTTCTTT
TRBJ1-5	TRBV12-5	NA	NA	CASGLVRSGRGNQPQHF	TGTGCTAGTGGTTTGGTAAGGTCAGGGAGAGGCAATCAGCCCCAGCATTTT
TRBJ1-2	TRBV10-3	once	NA	CAISESSDSFNYGYTF	TGTGCCATCAGTGAGTCATCCGACAGTTTTAACTATGGCTACACCTTC
TRBJ2-3	TRBV7-3	NA	TRBD1	CASSSGQGSADTQYF	TGTGCCAGCAGCTCTGGACAGGGTTCGGCGGATACGCAGTATTTT
TRBJ2-7	TRBV5-1	once	TRBD2	CASSSGLAGSSYEQYF	TGCGCCAGCAGCTCCGGACTAGCGGGTAGCTCCTACGAGCAGTACTTC